This TCR beta chain appears in the sequencing data of a study of blood T cell repertoires in COVID-19. The CDR3 sequence is 14 residues long. The V and J ends lost 5 bases and 4 bases respectively, with 12 bases between them. Per the germline V gene, CDR1 is LNHDA and CDR2 is SQIVND (reference sequence). Some clones are missing from TCRdb's copy, which holds only in-frame ones; the method was immunoSEQ multiplex PCR. This sample carries about 330,000 clones, more than 70% of them seen once, and the ten largest clones take roughly 1.2%. This TCR was recovered from a woman aged 45 to 65 with acute or convalescent COVID-19. The specimen sequenced was peripheral blood. The genes are TRBV19 and TRBJ1-5; a possible D gene is TRBD1 (6 bases). The CDR3 region has the DNA TGTGCCAGTAGTTGGGCAGGGGAAAATCAGCCCCAGCATTTT. It is translated as CASSWAGENQPQHF.